The sample holds a few counts of the clone carrying this T cell receptor beta chain. The antigen remains undetermined. The table came from immunoSEQ multiplex PCR; TCRdb's copy has only in-frame clones and leaves some out. The table lists approximately 210,000 clones, about 82% of them singletons. The record originates from a study of cytomegalovirus exposure and HLA in healthy donors. Across the whole study: It was reported in a later analysis that the same platform had been used for the 120 validation repertoires as for the approximately 730 first-cohort repertoires. Notes on the study in general: It was found in a later analysis that first-cohort TCR clusters tended to co-occur in the approximately 120 validation repertoires. The classifier reportedly diagnosed cytomegalovirus status with high specificity and sensitivity. Confirmation was obtained in vitro that three CMV-associated chains are specific for CMV antigens.

Sequenced sample: PBMCs. The sequence was collected from a woman aged 18 to 35 in good health and CMV-seronegative.

The CDR3 region is CSVLTVTEAFF. The CDR3 region has the DNA TGCAGCGTCTTGACAGTTACTGAAGCTTTCTTT. The V gene is TRBV29-1, the J gene TRBJ1-1; D perhaps matches TRBD1 (5 bases). The V gene lost 6 bases and the J gene lost 5 bases, with 10 bases spanning the gap. The CDR3 contains 11 residues. The germline gives CDR1 SQVTM, CDR2 ANQGSEA.